The source of this T cell receptor (beta chain) is a study of T cells expressing NK-cell markers (dated by TCRdb to the early 2020s). For context, the study as a whole: In sorted CD3+CD56+NKG2C+, CD3+CD56+NKG2C- and CD3+CD56-NKG2C+ T-cell subsets from eight donors, TCR beta-chain repertoires were profiled. Among the eight sequenced donors, seven were HCMV-seropositive and one was HCMV-seronegative. Randomly selected healthy volunteers, three men and five women, were used as the eight sequenced donors. Libraries were sequenced as 2 x 150 bp reads on Illumina HiSeq 2000/2500, MiSeq or NextSeq. Overall study outcomes, separate from this receptor: Whether the expanded NKG2C-expressing T cell clones were specific for HCMV antigens remained unclear. Those dominant clonotypes were again the most abundant among CD3+CD56-NKG2C+ cells in a handful of donors, at about 25-65%. In more than five donors, the dominant CD3+CD56+NKG2C+ clonotypes ranked among the top 10 CD8+ clonotypes, making up about 1.0-7.5% of CD8+ T cells.

In the case of this clonotype: Its antigen remains undetermined.

The germline V gene (reference sequence) sets CDR1 to LNHNV and CDR2 to YYDKDF. From the cysteine through the phenylalanine, the CDR3 covers 15 amino acids. The nucleotide record is missing. HCMV-specific IgG was detected in serum with a commercial ELISA kit to determine HCMV serostatus. Peripheral blood mononuclear cells were isolated from blood by Ficoll density gradient centrifugation. Reads for this sample came from an Illumina HiSeq 2000. TCR beta cDNA libraries were prepared using 5'RACE template switching, which introduced a universal primer site and unique molecular identifiers. Synthesis of cDNA was primed from the TCR beta constant segment and was followed by two consecutive PCR amplification steps. From the authors' description of their analysis: MIGEC was used to demultiplex reads and group reads by UMI, and MiTCR was used to assemble and quantify clonotypes. To exclude erroneous sequences, any TCR cDNA sequence not supported by at least two reads was discarded. The tcR package was used for downstream repertoire analysis, and clonotypes were matched across fractions by CDR3 nucleotide sequence plus V segment. VDJmatch was used to annotate antigen specificity against VDJdb, with one amino acid substitution in CDR3 allowed. TCRdb reprocessed the reads, so every CDR3 protein sequence counts as one entry and DNA is not shown. TCRdb, not the original authors, processed these V and J calls. The table for this sample records some 440,000 distinct CDR3 sequences. About 1.5% of the sample is taken by the ten largest.

The source material was blood T cells: a sorted CD56 or NKG2C T cell subset, CD4+ or CD8+ T cells, or bulk PBMC T cells (not recorded which). Rearrangement joined TRBV15 to TRBJ2-2. The clonotype was recovered from a woman aged 45 to 65 in good health. Donor details come from another sample of the same person, matched by shared clones. CDR3 loop: CATSSPVTNTGELFF.